These 6 T cell receptor beta chains share one sample of origin, sequenced in a study of blood T cell repertoires in COVID-19. Assay: immunoSEQ multiplex PCR; the TCRdb copy retains only in-frame clones and omits some. The sample consists of about 140,000 clones, approximately 89% of them appearing once. The sample was peripheral blood. Every receptor here comes from a man aged 55 to 70 with active or convalescent COVID-19.

The chain couples TRBV6-5 to TRBJ2-5; a weak D match, TRBD2 (5 bases). Trimming cost V 6 bases and J 5 bases, with 13 bases left between them. The germline V gene encodes CDR1 MNHEY and CDR2 SVGAGI. This CDR3 region has 13 residues. The CDR3 DNA follows: TGTGCCAGCAGCGCGCTAGAGCGGGAGACCCAGTACTTC. Translating it yields CASSALERETQYF.

This clone appeared once. The CDR3 is CASSTNDRGVGNEQFF. In nucleotides, the CDR3 is TGTGCCAGCAGTACCAATGACAGGGGGGTAGGCAATGAGCAGTTCTTC. This chain connects TRBV6-6 to TRBJ2-1, with TRBD1 identical over 9 bases. The CDR3 is 16 amino acids. Trimming cost V 5 bases and J 6 bases; bases outside gene matches: 11. Germline values: CDR1 MNHNY, CDR2 SVGAGI (reference sequence).

The V and J genes are TRBV28 and TRBJ2-6, with 8 bases fitting TRBD1. CDR3 length equals 24 residues. V was clipped by 6 bases and J by 1 base; unmatched bases: 29. The germline V gene encodes CDR1 MDHEN and CDR2 SYDVKM. The CDR3 coding sequence is TGTGCCAGCAGGTACCCTACTGGACAGGGTGCTTCCGACCCCTTCAAGTCTGGGGCCAACGTCCTGACTTTC. This codes for CASRYPTGQGASDPFKSGANVLTF.

The genes are TRBV15 and TRBJ2-3, with TRBD2 matching over 7 bases. This CDR3 has 17 residues. Germline V gene lookup returns CDR1 LNHNV and CDR2 YYDKDF (reference sequence). The V gene end was trimmed by 1 base and the J gene end by 6 bases; junction bases not matched to a gene: 13. The CDR3 protein is CATSRGGSGYPGDTQYF. The CDR3 region has the DNA TGTGCCACCAGCAGAGGGGGTAGCGGGTACCCCGGGGATACGCAGTATTTT.

Points on this clone: The junction departs from germline at one end; a sequencing error may be responsible. The CDR3 spells CASSLSGTSGYNAQFF. In DNA, the CDR3 is TGTGCCAGCAGCCTATCCGGGACTAGCGGTTACAATGCGCAGTTCTTC. This rearrangement joins TRBV7-2 to TRBJ2-1; 11 nucleotides match TRBD2. This CDR3 has 16 residues. Germline CDR1 reads SGHTA; CDR2 reads FQGNSA.

This clone appeared a single time. This chain joins TRBV5-1 and TRBJ1-1, with D unresolved. Germline loops: CDR1 SGHRS, CDR2 YFSETQ. The CDR3 is 11 residues long. V was cut by 1 base and J by 7 bases, with 5 bases left in between. CDR3 bases: TGCGCCAGCAGCTTGCGGGATGAAGCTTTCTTT. Translation gives CASSLRDEAFF. The full variable domain, in which reference TRBV5-1 and TRBJ1-1 provide the parts outside the CDR3, is KAGVTQTPRYLIKTRGQQVTLSCSPISGHRSVSWYQQTPGQGLQFLFEYFSETQRNKGNFPGRFSGRQFSNSRSEMNVSTLELGDSALYLCASSLRDEAFFGQGTRLTVV.